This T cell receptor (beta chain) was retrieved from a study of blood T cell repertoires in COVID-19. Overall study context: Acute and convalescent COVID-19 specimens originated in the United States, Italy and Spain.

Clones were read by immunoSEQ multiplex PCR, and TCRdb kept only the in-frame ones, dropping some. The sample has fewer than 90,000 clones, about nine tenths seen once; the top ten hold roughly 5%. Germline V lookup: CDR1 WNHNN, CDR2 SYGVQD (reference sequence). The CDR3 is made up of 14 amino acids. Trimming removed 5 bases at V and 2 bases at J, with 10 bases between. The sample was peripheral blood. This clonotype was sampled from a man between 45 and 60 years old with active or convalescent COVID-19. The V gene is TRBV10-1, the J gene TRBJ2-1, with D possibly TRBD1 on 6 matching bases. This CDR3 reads CASSNGGPYNEQFF. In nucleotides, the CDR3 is TGCGCCAGCAGTAATGGGGGCCCCTACAATGAGCAGTTCTTC.